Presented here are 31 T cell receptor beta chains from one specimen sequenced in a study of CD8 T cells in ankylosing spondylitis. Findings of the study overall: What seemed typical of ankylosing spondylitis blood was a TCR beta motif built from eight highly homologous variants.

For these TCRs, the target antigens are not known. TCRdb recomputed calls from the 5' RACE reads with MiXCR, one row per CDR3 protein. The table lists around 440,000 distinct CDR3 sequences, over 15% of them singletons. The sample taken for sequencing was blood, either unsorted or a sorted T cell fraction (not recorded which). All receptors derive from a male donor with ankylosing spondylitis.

This CDR3 reads CASSIPPGGATLRGTDTQYF. In DNA, the CDR3 is TGTGCCAGCAGTATCCCCCCGGGGGGGGCGACGCTACGCGGCACAGATACGCAGTATTTT. The J gene is TRBJ2-3, the V gene TRBV11-1; 8 nucleotides agree with TRBD2. Germline values: CDR1 SGHAT, CDR2 FQDESV (reference sequence). V lost 6 bases to trimming and J lost 1 base; unmatched junction nucleotides: 21. The length of the CDR3 is 20 residues.

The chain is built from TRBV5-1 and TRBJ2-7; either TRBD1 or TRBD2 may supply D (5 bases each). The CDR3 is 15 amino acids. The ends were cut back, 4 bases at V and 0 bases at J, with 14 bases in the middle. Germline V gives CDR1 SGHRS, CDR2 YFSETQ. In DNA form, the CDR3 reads TGCGCCAGCAGCCTACTGCAGAGGGGCTCCTACGAGCAGTACTTC. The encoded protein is CASSLLQRGSYEQYF.

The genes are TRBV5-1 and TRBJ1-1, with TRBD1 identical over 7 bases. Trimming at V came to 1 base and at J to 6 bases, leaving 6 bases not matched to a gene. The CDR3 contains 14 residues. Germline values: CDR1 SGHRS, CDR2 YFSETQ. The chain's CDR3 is CASSLQGGGSEAFF. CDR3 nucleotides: TGCGCCAGCAGCTTGCAGGGGGGAGGATCTGAAGCTTTCTTT.

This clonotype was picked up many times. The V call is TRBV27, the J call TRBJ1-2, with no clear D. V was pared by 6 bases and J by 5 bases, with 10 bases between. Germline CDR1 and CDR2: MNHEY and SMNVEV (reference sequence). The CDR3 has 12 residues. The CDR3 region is CASRATGYGYTF. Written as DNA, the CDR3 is TGTGCCAGCAGGGCGACGGGTTATGGCTACACCTTC.

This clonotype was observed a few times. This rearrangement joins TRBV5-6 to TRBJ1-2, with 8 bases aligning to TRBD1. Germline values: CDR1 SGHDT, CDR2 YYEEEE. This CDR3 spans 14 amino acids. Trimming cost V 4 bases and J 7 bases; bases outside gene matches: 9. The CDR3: CASSQDRVGIGYTF. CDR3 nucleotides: TGTGCCAGCAGCCAGGACAGGGTGGGGATTGGCTACACCTTC.

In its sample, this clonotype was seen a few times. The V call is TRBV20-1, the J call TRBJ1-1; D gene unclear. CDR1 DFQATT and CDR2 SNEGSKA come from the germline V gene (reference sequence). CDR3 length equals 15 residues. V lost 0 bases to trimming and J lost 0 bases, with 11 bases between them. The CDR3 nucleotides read TGCAGTGCTAGAGATCGACCATCAATGAACACTGAAGCTTTCTTT. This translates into CSARDRPSMNTEAFF.

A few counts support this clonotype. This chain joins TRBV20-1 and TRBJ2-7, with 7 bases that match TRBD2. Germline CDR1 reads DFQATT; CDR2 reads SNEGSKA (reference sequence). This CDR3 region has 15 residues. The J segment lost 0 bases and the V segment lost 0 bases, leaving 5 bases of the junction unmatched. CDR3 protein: CSARDLTSASYEQYF. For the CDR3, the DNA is TGCAGTGCTAGAGATCTAACTAGCGCCTCCTACGAGCAGTACTTC.

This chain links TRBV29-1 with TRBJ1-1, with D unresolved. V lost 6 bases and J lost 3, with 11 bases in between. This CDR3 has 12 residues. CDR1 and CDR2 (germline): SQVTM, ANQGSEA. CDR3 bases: TGCAGCGTAGCCGGTAGGTACACTGAAGCTTTCTTT. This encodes CSVAGRYTEAFF. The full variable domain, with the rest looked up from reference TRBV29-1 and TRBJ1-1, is SAVISQKPSRDICQRGTSLTIQCQVDSQVTMMFWYRQQPGQSLTLIATANQGSEATYESGFVIDKFPISRPNLTFSTLTVSNMSPEDSSIYLCSVAGRYTEAFFGQGTRLTVV.

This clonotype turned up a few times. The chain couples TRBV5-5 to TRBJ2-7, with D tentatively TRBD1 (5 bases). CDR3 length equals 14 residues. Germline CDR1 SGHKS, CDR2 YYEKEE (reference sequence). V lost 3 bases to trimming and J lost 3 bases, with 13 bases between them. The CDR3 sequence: CASSSQIRDYEQYF. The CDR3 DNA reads TGTGCCAGCAGCTCGCAAATCAGGGACTACGAGCAGTACTTC.

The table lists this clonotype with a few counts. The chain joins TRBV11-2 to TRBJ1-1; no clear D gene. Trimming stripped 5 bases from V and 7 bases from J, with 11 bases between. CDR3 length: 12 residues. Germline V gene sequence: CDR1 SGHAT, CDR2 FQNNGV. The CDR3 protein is CASSGLTYEAFF. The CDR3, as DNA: TGTGCCAGCAGCGGACTAACGTATGAAGCTTTCTTT.

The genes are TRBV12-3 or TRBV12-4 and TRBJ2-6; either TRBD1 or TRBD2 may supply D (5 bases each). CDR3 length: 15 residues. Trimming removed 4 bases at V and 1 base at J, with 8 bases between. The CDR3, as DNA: TGTGCCAGCAGTTACGGGACGTCTGGGGCCAACGTCCTGACTTTC. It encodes CASSYGTSGANVLTF.

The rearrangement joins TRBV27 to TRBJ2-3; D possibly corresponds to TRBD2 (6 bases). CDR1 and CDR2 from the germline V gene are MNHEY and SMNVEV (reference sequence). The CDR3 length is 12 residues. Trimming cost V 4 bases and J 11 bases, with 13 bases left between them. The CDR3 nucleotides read TGTGCCAGCAGTTCCCTCCGGCGGGAGCAGTATTTT. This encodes CASSSLRREQYF.

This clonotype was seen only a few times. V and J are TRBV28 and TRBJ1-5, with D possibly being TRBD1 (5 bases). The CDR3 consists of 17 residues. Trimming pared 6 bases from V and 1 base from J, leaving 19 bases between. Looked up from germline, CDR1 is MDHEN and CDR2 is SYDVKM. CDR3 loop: CASSSRGGPGSNQPQHF. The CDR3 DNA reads TGTGCCAGCAGCTCGCGGGGGGGTCCCGGGAGCAATCAGCCCCAGCATTTT. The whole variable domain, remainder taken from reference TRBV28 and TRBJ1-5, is DVKVTQSSRYLVKRTGEKVFLECVQDMDHENMFWYRQDPGLGLRLIYFSYDVKMKEKGDIPEGYSVSREKKERFSLILESASTNQTSMYLCASSSRGGPGSNQPQHFGDGTRLSIL.

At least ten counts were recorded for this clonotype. CDR3 in DNA: TGCGCCAGCAGCTTTACCCCGGGTTCCGGACTAGTCCCTCCTGATACGCAGTATTTT. Translation gives CASSFTPGSGLVPPDTQYF. This sequence joins TRBV5-1 and TRBJ2-3, with TRBD2 matching over 7 bases. V lost 2 bases, J lost 6 bases, and 21 bases stayed unmatched. Germline CDR1 reads SGHRS; CDR2 reads YFSETQ. CDR3 length: 19 amino acids.

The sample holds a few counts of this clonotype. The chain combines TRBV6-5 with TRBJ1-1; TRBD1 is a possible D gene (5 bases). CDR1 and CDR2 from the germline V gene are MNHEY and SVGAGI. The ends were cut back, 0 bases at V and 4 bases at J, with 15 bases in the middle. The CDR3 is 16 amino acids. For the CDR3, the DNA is TGTGCCAGCAGTTACTCCAACCAGGGTCTGAGCACTGAAGCTTTCTTT. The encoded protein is CASSYSNQGLSTEAFF.

The CDR3 region has the DNA TGTGCCAGCAGTAAGGGGGGAGGGGGACGGAATGAGCAGTTCTTC. Protein product: CASSKGGGGRNEQFF. The chain combines TRBV6-1 with TRBJ2-1; D is possibly TRBD2 (7 bases). Trimming cost V 5 bases and J 7 bases, with 18 bases left between them. This CDR3 is 15 amino acids long. CDR1 is MNHNS and CDR2 is SASEGT in the germline V gene.

CDR3 DNA: TGCGCCAGCAGCTTAGGACAGGCGGACGCTAACTATGGCTACACCTTC. This codes for CASSLGQADANYGYTF. The J gene is TRBJ1-2, the V gene TRBV5-1; 7 bases line up with TRBD1. With 2 bases clipped from V and 0 bases from J, the junction kept 7 bases outside the gene matches. The length of the CDR3 is 16 residues. Germline V gene data show CDR1 as SGHRS and CDR2 as YFSETQ. Based on the CDR3 plus reference TRBV5-1 and TRBJ1-2, the full variable domain is KAGVTQTPRYLIKTRGQQVTLSCSPISGHRSVSWYQQTPGQGLQFLFEYFSETQRNKGNFPGRFSGRQFSNSRSEMNVSTLELGDSALYLCASSLGQADANYGYTFGSGTRLTVV.

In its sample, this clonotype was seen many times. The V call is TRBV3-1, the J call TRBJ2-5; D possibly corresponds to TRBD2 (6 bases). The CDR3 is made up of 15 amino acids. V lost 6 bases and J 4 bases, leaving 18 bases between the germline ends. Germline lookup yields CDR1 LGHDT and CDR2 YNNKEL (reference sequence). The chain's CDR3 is CASSPLGGGGETQYF. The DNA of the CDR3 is TGTGCCAGCAGTCCCCTTGGGGGAGGAGGAGAGACCCAGTACTTC.

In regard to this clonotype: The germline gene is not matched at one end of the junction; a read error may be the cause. The CDR3 loop is CASNLGSVTYNEQFF. The CDR3 bases are TGTGCCAGCAATTTAGGTTCTGTTACCTACAATGAGCAGTTCTTC. The chain carries TRBV12-3 or TRBV12-4 and TRBJ2-1; D gene ambiguous. The CDR3 is made up of 15 amino acids.

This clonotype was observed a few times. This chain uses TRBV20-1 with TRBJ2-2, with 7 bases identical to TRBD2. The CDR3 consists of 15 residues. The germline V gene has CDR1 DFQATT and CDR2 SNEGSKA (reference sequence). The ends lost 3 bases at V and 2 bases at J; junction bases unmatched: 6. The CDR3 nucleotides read TGCAGTGCTAGTGGTGGCGGGGGAAACACCGGGGAGCTGTTTTTT. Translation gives CSASGGGGNTGELFF.

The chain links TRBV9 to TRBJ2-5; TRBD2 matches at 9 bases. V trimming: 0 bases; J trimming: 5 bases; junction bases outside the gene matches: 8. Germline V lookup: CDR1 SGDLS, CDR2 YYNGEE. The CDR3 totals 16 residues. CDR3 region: CASSVVGSGRGETQYF. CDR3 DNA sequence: TGTGCCAGCAGCGTAGTGGGTAGCGGGAGAGGGGAGACCCAGTACTTC.

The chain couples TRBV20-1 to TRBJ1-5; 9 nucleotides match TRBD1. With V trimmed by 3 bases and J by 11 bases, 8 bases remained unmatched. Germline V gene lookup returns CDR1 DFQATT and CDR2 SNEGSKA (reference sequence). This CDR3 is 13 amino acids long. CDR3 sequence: CSARGQGYLAQHF. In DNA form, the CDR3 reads TGCAGTGCTAGGGGACAGGGATATTTGGCCCAGCATTTT.

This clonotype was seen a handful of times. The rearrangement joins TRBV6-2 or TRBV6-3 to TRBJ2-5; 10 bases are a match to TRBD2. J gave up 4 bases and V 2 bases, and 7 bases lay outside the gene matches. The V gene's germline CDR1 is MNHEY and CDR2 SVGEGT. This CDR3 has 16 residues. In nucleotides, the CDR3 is TGTGCCAGCAGTTACGCTTCCCTAGCGGGAGCAGAGACCCAGTACTTC. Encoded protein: CASSYASLAGAETQYF.

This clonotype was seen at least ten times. CDR3 in amino acids: CASSLATGLNQPQHF. Written as DNA, the CDR3 is TGTGCCAGCAGCTTGGCGACCGGACTCAATCAGCCCCAGCATTTT. The J gene is TRBJ1-5, the V gene TRBV5-5, with no clear D. CDR1 is SGHKS, CDR2 YYEKEE, per germline (reference sequence). Trimming took off 0 bases at V and 3 bases at J, with 10 bases between the two ends. This CDR3 is built from 15 residues.

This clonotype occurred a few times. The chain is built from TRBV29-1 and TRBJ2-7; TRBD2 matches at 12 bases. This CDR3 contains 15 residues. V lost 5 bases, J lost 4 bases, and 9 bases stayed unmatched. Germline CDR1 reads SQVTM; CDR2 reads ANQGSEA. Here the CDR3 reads CSVKPSGGATYEQYF. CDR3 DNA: TGCAGCGTTAAACCTAGCGGGGGGGCTACGTACGAGCAGTACTTC.

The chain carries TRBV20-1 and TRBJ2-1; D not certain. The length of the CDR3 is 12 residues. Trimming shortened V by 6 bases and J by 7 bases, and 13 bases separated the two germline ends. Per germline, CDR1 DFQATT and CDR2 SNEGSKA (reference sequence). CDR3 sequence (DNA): TGCAGTGCGCCGGATCAGAGTAATGAGCAGTTCTTC. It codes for CSAPDQSNEQFF.

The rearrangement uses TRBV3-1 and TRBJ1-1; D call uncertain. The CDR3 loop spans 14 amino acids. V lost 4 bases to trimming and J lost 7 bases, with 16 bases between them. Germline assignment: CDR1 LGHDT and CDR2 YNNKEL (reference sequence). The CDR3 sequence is CASSRATAASEAFF. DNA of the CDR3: TGTGCCAGCAGCCGCGCGACGGCGGCTAGTGAAGCTTTCTTT.

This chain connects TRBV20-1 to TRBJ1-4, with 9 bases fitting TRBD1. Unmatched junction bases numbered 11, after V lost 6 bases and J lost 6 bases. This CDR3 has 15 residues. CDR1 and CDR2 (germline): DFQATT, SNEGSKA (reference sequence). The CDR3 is CSAGNRGQGYEKLFF. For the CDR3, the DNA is TGCAGTGCAGGGAACAGGGGGCAGGGTTATGAAAAACTGTTTTTT.

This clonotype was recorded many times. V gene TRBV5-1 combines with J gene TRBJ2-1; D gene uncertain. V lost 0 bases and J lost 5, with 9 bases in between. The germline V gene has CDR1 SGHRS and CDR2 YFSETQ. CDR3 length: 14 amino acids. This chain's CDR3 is CASSLGDSNNEQFF. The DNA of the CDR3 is TGCGCCAGCAGCTTGGGGGATTCGAACAATGAGCAGTTCTTC. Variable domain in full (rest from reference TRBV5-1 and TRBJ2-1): KAGVTQTPRYLIKTRGQQVTLSCSPISGHRSVSWYQQTPGQGLQFLFEYFSETQRNKGNFPGRFSGRQFSNSRSEMNVSTLELGDSALYLCASSLGDSNNEQFFGPGTRLTVL.

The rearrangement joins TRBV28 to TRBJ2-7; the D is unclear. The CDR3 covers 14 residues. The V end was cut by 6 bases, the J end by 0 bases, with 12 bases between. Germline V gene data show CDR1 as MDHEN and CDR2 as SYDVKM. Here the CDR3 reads CASRLGIPSYEQYF. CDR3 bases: TGTGCCAGCAGGTTGGGAATTCCCTCCTACGAGCAGTACTTC.

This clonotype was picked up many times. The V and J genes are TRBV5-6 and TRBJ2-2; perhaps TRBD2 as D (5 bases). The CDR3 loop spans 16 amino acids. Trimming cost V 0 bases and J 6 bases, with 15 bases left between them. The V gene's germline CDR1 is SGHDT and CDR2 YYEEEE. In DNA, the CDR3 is TGTGCCAGCAGCTTGGCCTTCGGGTTGAGGGCCGGGGAGCTGTTTTTT. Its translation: CASSLAFGLRAGELFF.